The 12 T cell receptor beta chains in this list originate from one sample, sequenced in a study of tumor-infiltrating lymphocytes in primary liver carcinoma. Total RNA (about 500 ng) served as template for TCR beta cDNA synthesis primed by a constant-region primer. Libraries covering TCR beta were generated through three nested multiplex PCR rounds (using a slightly modified ARM-PCR). The opening two PCR rounds, around 11 cycles each, paired TRBV1-TRBV30 forward primers with a C-beta reverse primer. One entry per CDR3 protein, called by TCRdb with MiXCR from the multiplex PCR reads. The table shows over 95,000 distinct CDR3 sequences, with approximately 68% occurring only once. Starting material for RNA and DNA co-extraction consisted of roughly 19-34 mg of unsorted bulk tissue. The sequenced sample consisted of liver tumor tissue from sampling region 5. The subset is: tumor region T5, tumor centre. The receptors come from an older woman with primary liver carcinoma and hepatitis B virus infection.

A word on this clonotype: Its ends do not fully match the called genes, so a read error is possible. CDR3: CVSSLPGLWDDEQFF. CDR3 sequence (DNA): TGTGTCAGCAGCCTGCCGGGATTATGGGACGATGAGCAGTTCTTC. This chain joins TRBV11-2 and TRBJ2-1, with D possibly being TRBD1 or TRBD2 (5 bases each). The CDR3 is 15 residues long. CDR1 is SGHAT, CDR2 FQNNGV, per germline.

This clonotype was seen more than once but under ten times. One junction end disagrees with the germline gene, perhaps due to a read error. The rearrangement joins TRBV5-1 to TRBJ2-7, with D perhaps TRBD2 (6 bases). The germline CDR1 and CDR2 sequences are SGHRS and YFSETQ. The CDR3 runs to 14 residues. The chain's CDR3 is CTSRILASSYEQYF. The CDR3 DNA follows: TGCACCAGCCGGATTCTAGCGAGCTCCTACGAGCAGTACTTC.

For this clonotype: A read error is likely, as this CDR3 ends without the conserved phenylalanine or tryptophan. The chain employs TRBV6-6 and TRBJ2-7; possibly TRBD1 for D (6 bases). V gave up 11 bases and J gave up 2 bases, with 13 bases separating them. The CDR3 runs 12 residues. Germline values: CDR1 MNHNY, CDR2 SVGAGI (reference sequence). The CDR3 region is CASRDKAYEQYL. CDR3 DNA sequence: TGTGCCTCCCGGGACAAAGCCTACGAGCAGTACCTC.

This clonotype has a handful of counts. Just one base apart from a much larger clone, this may be a read error. V usage is TRBV30 and J usage is TRBJ2-1; 7 bases match TRBD1. Germline trimming cut 5 bases from V and 6 bases from J; bases unmatched to any gene: 10. This CDR3 spans 14 amino acids. Germline CDR1 is GTSNPN and CDR2 is SVGIG (reference sequence). CDR3 bases: TGTGCCTGGTCCCTCGGGACAGTGGCCAATGAGCAGTTCTTC. Translation gives CAWSLGTVANEQFF.

With regard to this clonotype: A read error may account for a junction end that differs from germline. This chain connects TRBV11-3 to TRBJ1-2; D remains unclear. The CDR3 is 14 amino acids. CDR1 is SGHNT and CDR2 is YENEEA in the germline V gene. DNA for the CDR3: TGCACCAGCAGCTTAGCGACGGTTCTTGGTGGCTACACCTTC. This encodes CTSSLATVLGGYTF.

This clonotype was recorded a few times. A much larger clone sits a single nucleotide away, making a read error possible. V and J are TRBV29-1 and TRBJ1-1; D remains ambiguous. The CDR3 is made up of 14 amino acids. The germline V gene encodes CDR1 SQVTM and CDR2 ANQGSEA. V gave up 5 bases and J gave up 4 bases, with 17 bases separating them. As DNA, the CDR3 is TGCAGCGTTCCCCGACCCCCAATGAGCACTGAAGCTTTCTTT. Encoded protein: CSVPRPPMSTEAFF.

V is TRBV18 and J is TRBJ2-1; 7 bases fit TRBD1. The CDR3 is 13 residues long. Unmatched junction bases numbered 3, after V lost 4 bases and J lost 6 bases. Germline values: CDR1 KGHSH, CDR2 LQKENI. The CDR3 sequence is CASSLGQANEQFF. The CDR3 bases are TGTGCCAGCTCACTTGGACAGGCCAATGAGCAGTTCTTC.

V gene TRBV5-1 combines with J gene TRBJ2-1; D is unclear. Germline V lookup: CDR1 SGHRS, CDR2 YFSETQ. The germline V and J ends were trimmed by 0 bases and 0 bases, with 10 bases remaining between them. The CDR3 consists of 16 residues. The CDR3 DNA is TGCGCCAGCAGCTTGGAGGGTAGCCTCTCCTACAATGAGCAGTTCTTC. Translation: CASSLEGSLSYNEQFF.

The J gene is TRBJ2-1, the V gene TRBV11-3, with 7 bases identical to TRBD1. The germline V gene encodes CDR1 SGHNT and CDR2 YENEEA. This CDR3 spans 12 amino acids. V was pared by 3 bases and J by 14 bases, with 7 bases of the junction left unmatched. CDR3 nucleotides: TGTGCCAGCAGCTTCGGCCGTACAGGGGAGTTCTTC. Its translation: CASSFGRTGEFF.

Notes on this clonotype: At one boundary the junction diverges from the germline segment, which might be a read error. The chain employs TRBV6-1 and TRBJ2-2; D possibly uses TRBD1 or TRBD2 (5 bases each). The CDR3 spans 14 residues. CDR1 is MNHNS and CDR2 is SASEGT in the germline V gene. In DNA, the CDR3 is TGTGCCAGTAGACGGGACCGAAACACCGGGGAGCTGCTTTTT. Protein product: CASRRDRNTGELLF.

The chain joins TRBV30 to TRBJ1-5; D is unresolved. Trimming shortened V by 5 bases and J by 6 bases, and 14 bases separated the two germline ends. The CDR3 is made up of 13 amino acids. Germline V lookup: CDR1 GTSNPN, CDR2 SVGIG (reference sequence). The CDR3 nucleotides are TGTGCCTGGTCCATAAATCGCAGTCAGCCCCAGCATTTT. Protein product: CAWSINRSQPQHF.

This clonotype was seen many times. The chain combines TRBV12-1 with TRBJ1-1; TRBD1, the table's D call, lacks a check against the DNA. TRBV12-1 corresponds to a pseudogene. The CDR3 is 21 amino acids. The CDR3 reads CASSFVCPPKGTGVRGTEAFF. CDR3 sequence (DNA): TGTGCCAGCAGCTTTGTCTGCCCACCGAAAGGGACGGGGGTGAGGGGGACTGAAGCTTTCTTT.